This T cell receptor (beta chain) was profiled in a study of OX40 agonist ivuxolimab in advanced cancers. Blood got drawn at baseline, again on cycle 4 day 1, and then on cycle 7 day 1. Sequencing used immunoSEQ multiplex PCR; TCRdb keeps in-frame clones, though not all of them. The data contain around 30,000 clones, 80% to 85% of them singletons. A word on this clone: Its antigen is not identified.

V gave up 3 bases and J gave up 7 bases; unmatched junction bases: 7. In germline, CDR1 is MNHNS, CDR2 SASEGT. The CDR3 contains 14 residues. Findings and limits, study-wide: In a subset of nonresponders, normalized T-cell clonal expansion was also low. More expanded clones were seen, on average, in CD8+ T cells than in CD4+.

This clonotype originated in an adult with an advanced solid tumor such as melanoma, head and neck, liver or kidney cancer. The starting material was CD4+ or CD8+ T cells sorted from blood, obtained in a trial of the OX40 agonist ivuxolimab. The rearrangement joins TRBV6-1 to TRBJ1-2; 8 nucleotides align to TRBD1. The CDR3, as DNA: TGTGCCAGCAGTGAGACAGGGGACTCGGTTGGCTACACCTTC. Residues: CASSETGDSVGYTF.